These 24 T cell receptor beta chains share one sample of origin, sequenced in a study of blood T cell repertoires in COVID-19. The data were produced by immunoSEQ multiplex PCR, yet TCRdb's version contains in-frame clones alone and is incomplete. Of 100,000 to 120,000 clones listed, 70% to 85% are singletons. The sample was peripheral blood. These TCRs come from a woman between 40 and 50 years old with acute or convalescent COVID-19.

In its sample, this clone was seen a few times. Additional DNA sequences in this sample encode the identical CDR3. The rearrangement links TRBV5-1 to TRBJ2-7, with D unresolved. Germline values: CDR1 SGHRS, CDR2 YFSETQ. The CDR3 contains 13 residues. Trimming removed 0 bases at V and 3 bases at J, with 7 bases between. The CDR3 DNA is TGCGCCAGCAGCTTGGTAGCAGACTACGAGCAGTACTTC. Translation gives CASSLVADYEQYF.

This clone showed up just a few times. The DNA of the CDR3 is TGTGCCTGGAGTGCCGGACAAGAACATCAGCCCCAGCATTTT. As protein: CAWSAGQEHQPQHF. V gene TRBV30 combines with J gene TRBJ1-5, with TRBD1 as a possible D gene (5 bases). V was shortened by 1 base and J by 5 bases, with 12 bases between the two germline ends. Germline V CDR1 and CDR2: GTSNPN, SVGIG (reference sequence). The CDR3 is 14 amino acids. The full variable domain, with the rest looked up from reference TRBV30 and TRBJ1-5, is SQTIHQWPATLVQPVGSPLSLECTVEGTSNPNLYWYRQAAGRGLQLLFYSVGIGQISSEVPQNLSASRPQDRQFILSSKKLLLSDSGFYLCAWSAGQEHQPQHFGDGTRLSIL.

A single count supports this clone. The chain combines TRBV7-4 with TRBJ2-7; D is ambiguous. Trimming removed 5 bases at V and 6 bases at J, with 11 bases between. The CDR3 totals 12 residues. Per germline, CDR1 SGHVT and CDR2 SQSDAQ. The CDR3 sequence: CASSPRVIEQYF. CDR3 bases: TGTGCCAGCAGCCCCCGCGTAATCGAGCAGTACTTC. Full variable domain (rest looked up from reference TRBV7-4 and TRBJ2-7): GAGVSQSPRYKVAKRGRDVALRCDSISGHVTLYWYRQTLGQGSEVLTYSQSDAQRDKSGRPSGRFSAERPERSVSTLKIQRTEQGDSAVYLCASSPRVIEQYFGPGTRLTVT.

The gene calls are TRBV7-2 and TRBJ2-3; no clear D gene. CDR3 size: 12 residues. Germline values: CDR1 SGHTA, CDR2 FQGNSA. The V gene lost 2 bases and the J gene lost 6 bases, with 6 bases spanning the gap. CDR3 protein: CASSLFSDTQYF. The DNA of the CDR3 is TGTGCCAGCAGCTTATTTTCTGATACGCAGTATTTT.

V gene TRBV4-1 combines with J gene TRBJ2-3, with D tentatively TRBD1 (8 bases). Trimming removed 4 bases at V and 4 bases at J, with 18 bases between. The CDR3 is made up of 16 amino acids. CDR1 and CDR2 from the germline V gene are MGHRA and YSYEKL. This CDR3 is CASSPSGGGGADTQYF. The CDR3 DNA sequence: TGCGCCAGCAGCCCCTCAGGGGGCGGGGGTGCAGATACGCAGTATTTT.

This clone was seen a handful of times. The rearrangement joins TRBV27 to TRBJ1-5; TRBD1 agrees at 8 bases. The CDR3 spans 16 residues. J lost 5 bases, V lost 8 bases, and 14 bases had no gene match. CDR1 MNHEY and CDR2 SMNVEV come from the germline V gene (reference sequence). The CDR3 protein is CASGTTGTGFYQPQHF. In DNA form, the CDR3 reads TGTGCCAGCGGTACGACCGGGACAGGTTTTTATCAGCCCCAGCATTTT.

This clone was detected a few times. The chain carries TRBV19 and TRBJ2-4; possible D gene TRBD2, 5 bases. This CDR3 is built from 12 residues. CDR1 is LNHDA and CDR2 is SQIVND in the germline V gene (reference sequence). The germline V and J ends were trimmed by 10 bases and 9 bases, with 16 bases remaining between them. The CDR3 region has the DNA TGTGCCACCGGCCGGGATTCCCTCATTCAGTACTTC. Its protein is CATGRDSLIQYF.

The J gene is TRBJ1-1, the V gene TRBV2; D remains ambiguous. The V gene's germline CDR1 is SNHLY and CDR2 FYNNEI. The germline V and J ends were trimmed by 3 bases and 4 bases, with 15 bases remaining between them. The CDR3 is 15 amino acids. For the CDR3, the DNA is TGTGCCAGCAGTGATTCTGCGGCCGGTGGCACTGAAGCTTTCTTT. Its protein is CASSDSAAGGTEAFF.

This clone was counted between two and nine times. The CDR3 region has the DNA TGTGCCAGCAGTCCCCCAGCAGGCTCTGGAAACACCATATATTTT. Translation gives CASSPPAGSGNTIYF. The V call is TRBV6-5, the J call TRBJ1-3; D uncertain. From germline, CDR1 is MNHEY and CDR2 SVGAGI. The CDR3 is 15 residues long. With 5 bases removed from V and 0 bases from J, the gap between germline ends came to 11 bases.

This clone was seen just once. The chain employs TRBV20-1 and TRBJ2-7; D not resolved. The CDR3 is 13 residues long. Deletions cut 3 bases from V and 3 bases from J, with 12 bases between. The germline V gene encodes CDR1 DFQATT and CDR2 SNEGSKA (reference sequence). The CDR3: CSASFGSFYEQYF. The CDR3 DNA sequence: TGCAGTGCTAGTTTTGGCAGTTTCTACGAGCAGTACTTC.

The rearrangement links TRBV4-1 to TRBJ1-5; 10 bases are a match to TRBD1. Germline V gene sequence: CDR1 MGHRA, CDR2 YSYEKL. The trim removed 0 bases at V and 5 bases at J, leaving 1 base unmatched. The CDR3 length is 15 residues. The CDR3 protein is CASSQDGTGDQPQHF. CDR3 DNA sequence: TGCGCCAGCAGCCAAGACGGGACAGGGGATCAGCCCCAGCATTTT.

The rearrangement uses TRBV6-6 and TRBJ2-3; TRBD1 agrees at 9 bases. Looked up from germline, CDR1 is MNHNY and CDR2 is SVGAGI (reference sequence). This CDR3 region has 16 residues. Losses at the gene ends were 0 bases for V and 1 base for J; bases not matched to a gene: 2. This chain's CDR3 is CASSYSRTGGTDTQYF. The DNA of the CDR3 is TGTGCCAGCAGTTACTCGAGGACAGGGGGCACAGATACGCAGTATTTT.

The genes are TRBV5-1 and TRBJ2-7, with D perhaps TRBD2 (6 bases). Between the trimmed V and J ends, which lost 4 bases and 0 bases, there was a span of 11 bases. CDR3 length equals 14 residues. Looked up from germline, CDR1 is SGHRS and CDR2 is YFSETQ. The CDR3 is CASSGTWSSYEQYF. CDR3 DNA: TGCGCCAGCAGCGGGACTTGGAGCTCCTACGAGCAGTACTTC.

V is TRBV28 and J is TRBJ1-5; D remains unclear. The CDR3 consists of 14 residues. Germline loops: CDR1 MDHEN, CDR2 SYDVKM. V lost 6 bases, J lost 0 bases, and 9 bases lay in between. The CDR3 sequence is CASSPAGSNQPQHF. DNA for the CDR3: TGTGCCAGCAGCCCCGCGGGTAGCAATCAGCCCCAGCATTTT.

This rearrangement joins TRBV6-5 to TRBJ2-1; D not certain. In germline, CDR1 is MNHEY, CDR2 SVGAGI. Trimming shortened V by 6 bases and J by 5 bases, and 17 bases separated the two germline ends. The CDR3 totals 15 residues. The CDR3 region is CASSSVGPIDNEQFF. The CDR3 nucleotides read TGTGCCAGCAGCTCAGTGGGCCCAATAGACAATGAGCAGTTCTTC.

This chain links TRBV10-3 with TRBJ2-2, with 9 bases identical to TRBD2. This CDR3 has 15 residues. CDR1 ENHRY and CDR2 SYGVKD come from the germline V gene. V lost 2 bases and J lost 6; bases outside the gene matches: 4. CDR3 nucleotides: TGTGCCATCAGTGAGGGGCTAGCGGGGCCCGGGGAGCTGTTTTTT. Translation: CAISEGLAGPGELFF.

CDR3 amino acids: CASSPPRGGSSALHF. CDR3 in DNA: TGTGCCAGCAGTCCGCCGCGGGGGGGTAGTTCGGCCCTCCACTTT. The chain carries TRBV28 and TRBJ1-6; a possible D gene is TRBD1 (5 bases). Germline V CDR1 and CDR2: MDHEN, SYDVKM. Trimming pared 5 bases from V and 14 bases from J, leaving 22 bases between. This CDR3 has 15 amino acids.

The chain joins TRBV15 to TRBJ2-3, with TRBD2 identical over 11 bases. There are 17 residues in the CDR3. Per germline, CDR1 LNHNV and CDR2 YYDKDF (reference sequence). V lost 2 bases, J lost 5 bases, and 9 bases stayed unmatched. The CDR3 DNA reads as TGTGCCACCAGCAGACTTCCTAGCGGGGGGCGAGAAGATACGCAGTATTTT. Protein sequence: CATSRLPSGGREDTQYF.

The chain recombines TRBV7-2 with TRBJ2-3; 9 nucleotides agree with TRBD2. V shed 5 bases and J 6 bases; nucleotides not matched to a gene: 12. This CDR3 is 16 amino acids long. Germline V gene sequence: CDR1 SGHTA, CDR2 FQGNSA. The CDR3 spells CASSNQRGGGADTQYF. In DNA, the CDR3 is TGTGCCAGCAGCAACCAGCGGGGCGGGGGGGCGGATACGCAGTATTTT. The whole variable domain, remainder taken from reference TRBV7-2 and TRBJ2-3, is GAGVSQSPSNKVTEKGKDVELRCDPISGHTALYWYRQSLGQGLEFLIYFQGNSAPDKSGLPSDRFSAERTGGSVSTLTIQRTQQEDSAVYLCASSNQRGGGADTQYFGPGTRLTVL.

Only a few counts were recorded for this clone. The chain is built from TRBV28 and TRBJ1-1, with 7 bases matching TRBD1. Germline V gene sequence: CDR1 MDHEN, CDR2 SYDVKM. The ends lost 5 bases at V and 2 bases at J; junction bases unmatched: 11. The CDR3 loop spans 16 amino acids. This chain's CDR3 is CASSTHPGQFNTEAFF. CDR3 nucleotides: TGTGCCAGCAGTACTCATCCGGGACAGTTTAACACTGAAGCTTTCTTT.

V gene TRBV24-1 combines with J gene TRBJ2-7; a weak D match, TRBD1 (6 bases). CDR3 length equals 16 residues. Trimming shortened V by 3 bases and J by 2 bases, and 16 bases separated the two germline ends. Germline V gene sequence: CDR1 KGHDR, CDR2 SFDVKD. Written as DNA, the CDR3 is TGTGCCACCAGTGATGCCTCCGAGGGGGTGACCTACGAGCAGTACTTC. Its protein is CATSDASEGVTYEQYF.

The V and J genes are TRBV11-2 and TRBJ1-6; possibly TRBD1 for D (5 bases). Germline loops: CDR1 SGHAT, CDR2 FQNNGV. Between the trimmed V and J ends, which lost 7 bases and 8 bases, there was a span of 21 bases. The CDR3 is made up of 16 amino acids. CDR3 in amino acids: CASTQRRGFLDSPLHF. In DNA form, the CDR3 reads TGTGCCAGCACCCAACGGCGGGGCTTCCTGGATTCACCCCTCCACTTT. Full variable domain (outside the CDR3, taken from reference TRBV11-2 and TRBJ1-6): EAGVAQSPRYKIIEKRQSVAFWCNPISGHATLYWYQQILGQGPKLLIQFQNNGVVDDSQLPKDRFSAERLKGVDSTLKIQPAKLEDSAVYLCASTQRRGFLDSPLHFGNGTRLTVT.

CDR3 in amino acids: CASRQTSMPYNEQFF. CDR3 nucleotide sequence: TGTGCCAGCAGGCAAACTAGTATGCCCTACAATGAGCAGTTCTTC. V is TRBV6-5 and J is TRBJ2-1; tentative D call: TRBD2 (5 bases). V lost 6 bases, J lost 2 bases, and 14 bases lay in between. From germline, CDR1 is MNHEY and CDR2 SVGAGI. This CDR3 contains 15 residues.

This clone has a single count. V gene TRBV19 combines with J gene TRBJ2-7; D perhaps matches TRBD2 (7 bases). Trimming left V 5 bases short and J 5 bases short, with 19 bases between. The CDR3 covers 15 residues. Germline V gene lookup returns CDR1 LNHDA and CDR2 SQIVND (reference sequence). The CDR3 protein is CASSVHHREGDEQYF. DNA of the CDR3: TGTGCCAGTAGTGTACACCACAGGGAGGGCGACGAGCAGTACTTC. Together with reference TRBV19 and TRBJ2-7, the CDR3 gives the full variable domain: DGGITQSPKYLFRKEGQNVTLSCEQNLNHDAMYWYRQDPGQGLRLIYYSQIVNDFQKGDIAEGYSVSREKKESFPLTVTSAQKNPTAFYLCASSVHHREGDEQYFGPGTRLTVT.